The 31 T cell receptor beta chains reported below all come from one sample, sequenced in a study of cytomegalovirus exposure and HLA in healthy donors. Vbeta (60) and Jbeta (13) primers were used in the PCR. Generated by immunoSEQ multiplex PCR, the TCRdb table keeps only in-frame clones and is missing some. Seen in this sample are approximately 150,000 clones; the ten most common clones hold 0.96%. The sequencing sample was made of PBMCs. These receptors were collected from a male donor in good health and CMV-seronegative.

The rearrangement uses TRBV19 and TRBJ2-7, with 12 positions matching TRBD2. Germline V gene data show CDR1 as LNHDA and CDR2 as SQIVND (reference sequence). The J segment lost 5 bases and the V segment lost 10 bases, leaving 6 bases of the junction unmatched. The CDR3 totals 13 residues. In DNA form, the CDR3 reads TGTGCCACCGGACTAGCGGGATCGGACGAGCAGTACTTC. Its protein is CATGLAGSDEQYF. The full variable domain, with the rest looked up from reference TRBV19 and TRBJ2-7, is DGGITQSPKYLFRKEGQNVTLSCEQNLNHDAMYWYRQDPGQGLRLIYYSQIVNDFQKGDIAEGYSVSREKKESFPLTVTSAQKNPTAFYLCATGLAGSDEQYFGPGTRLTVT.

The genes are TRBV20-1 and TRBJ2-3; D is perhaps TRBD2 (5 bases). CDR1 is DFQATT and CDR2 is SNEGSKA in the germline V gene (reference sequence). V lost 3 bases and J 5 bases, leaving 6 bases between the germline ends. This CDR3 region has 11 residues. As DNA, the CDR3 is TGCAGTGCTAGGGAGGTAGATACGCAGTATTTT. As protein: CSAREVDTQYF.

The rearrangement uses TRBV2 and TRBJ2-7, with 9 bases matching TRBD1. The CDR3 runs to 12 residues. Germline-derived CDR1 and CDR2 are SNHLY and FYNNEI. CDR3 sequence: CAVGTGTYEQYF. For the CDR3, the DNA is TGTGCTGTGGGGACAGGGACCTACGAGCAGTACTTC.

The chain couples TRBV6-6 to TRBJ2-1; TRBD2 is a possible D gene (6 bases). Trimming left V 4 bases short and J 10 bases short, with 14 bases between. CDR1 and CDR2 from the germline V gene are MNHNY and SVGAGI (reference sequence). This CDR3 comprises 13 residues. The CDR3 nucleotides read TGTGCCAGCAGTTCCCCGACGGGAGCGGAGCAGTTCTTC. Translated, it gives CASSSPTGAEQFF.

V is TRBV27 and J is TRBJ2-1; TRBD2 aligns across 13 bases. V lost 2 bases to trimming and J lost 12 bases; unmatched junction nucleotides: 13. Looked up from germline, CDR1 is MNHEY and CDR2 is SMNVEV (reference sequence). The CDR3 contains 17 residues. CDR3 nucleotide sequence: TGTGCCAGCAGTTTAAAGGTGGGACTAGCGGGGCCCAGGGGGCAGTTCTTC. It codes for CASSLKVGLAGPRGQFF.

V is TRBV11-3 and J is TRBJ2-3; 8 bases are shared with TRBD2. The CDR3 sequence is 15 residues long. CDR1 and CDR2 (germline): SGHNT, YENEEA. J was trimmed by 1 base and V by 2 bases; bases with no gene match: 2. This chain's CDR3 is CASSLYSGGTDTQYF. The CDR3 nucleotides are TGTGCCAGCAGCTTATATAGCGGGGGCACAGATACGCAGTATTTT. Variable domain in full (rest from reference TRBV11-3 and TRBJ2-3): EAGVVQSPRYKIIEKKQPVAFWCNPISGHNTLYWYLQNLGQGPELLIRYENEEAVDDSQLPKDRFSAERLKGVDSTLKIQPAELGDSAVYLCASSLYSGGTDTQYFGPGTRLTVL.

This sequence joins TRBV28 and TRBJ1-6; tentatively, D is TRBD1 (5 bases). The CDR3 totals 12 residues. Germline loops: CDR1 MDHEN, CDR2 SYDVKM. The V end was cut by 4 bases, the J end by 8 bases, with 6 bases between. The CDR3 DNA reads TGTGCCAGCAGTTGGGGGGATTCACCCCTCCACTTT. It is translated as CASSWGDSPLHF.

The chain couples TRBV7-9 to TRBJ1-2; 7 positions agree with TRBD1. Germline-derived CDR1 and CDR2 are SEHNR and FQNEAQ (reference sequence). V lost 6 bases and J lost 6; bases outside the gene matches: 7. The CDR3 length is 13 residues. The DNA of the CDR3 is TGTGCCAGCAGTATTATACAGGGGAATGGCTACACCTTC. It translates to CASSIIQGNGYTF.

This chain connects TRBV19 to TRBJ1-5; 7 nucleotides align to TRBD1. Germline-derived CDR1 and CDR2 are LNHDA and SQIVND (reference sequence). This CDR3 spans 14 amino acids. After removal of 9 bases from V and 0 bases from J, the junction contained 5 bases not matched to a gene. In DNA form, the CDR3 reads TGTGCCAGCATGACAGGGAATAGCAATCAGCCCCAGCATTTT. Its protein product is CASMTGNSNQPQHF.

This rearrangement joins TRBV11-2 to TRBJ1-2, with D unresolved. Looked up from germline, CDR1 is SGHAT and CDR2 is FQNNGV. Between the trimmed V and J ends, which lost 5 bases and 3 bases, there was a span of 13 bases. This CDR3 spans 14 amino acids. CDR3 region: CASSPSGDHYGYTF. The CDR3, as DNA: TGTGCCAGCAGCCCCAGTGGAGATCACTATGGCTACACCTTC. Full variable domain (rest looked up from reference TRBV11-2 and TRBJ1-2): EAGVAQSPRYKIIEKRQSVAFWCNPISGHATLYWYQQILGQGPKLLIQFQNNGVVDDSQLPKDRFSAERLKGVDSTLKIQPAKLEDSAVYLCASSPSGDHYGYTFGSGTRLTVV.

The rearrangement links TRBV4-2 to TRBJ1-4; 7 nucleotides agree with TRBD1. The CDR3 is 15 residues long. J gave up 4 bases and V 0 bases, and 2 bases lay outside the gene matches. Germline CDR1 LGHNA, CDR2 YNFKEQ. The CDR3 coding sequence is TGTGCCAGCAGCCAAGAGGACAGGTTTAATGAAAAACTGTTTTTT. Its translation: CASSQEDRFNEKLFF.

V is TRBV11-2 and J is TRBJ2-3; D perhaps matches TRBD1 (6 bases). V shed 3 bases and J shed 4 bases, with 17 bases lying between them. This CDR3 spans 16 amino acids. Per germline, CDR1 SGHAT and CDR2 FQNNGV. The CDR3 here is CASSFDRQILPDTQYF. CDR3 nucleotide sequence: TGTGCCAGCAGCTTCGACAGGCAGATCCTCCCAGATACGCAGTATTTT.

Remarks on this clone: Its ends do not fully match the called genes, so a read error is possible. The chain is built from TRBV7-7 and TRBJ1-2, with 7 bases lining up with TRBD1. The CDR3 contains 13 residues. The V gene's germline CDR1 is SSHAT and CDR2 FNYEAQ (reference sequence). In DNA, the CDR3 is TGTGCTAGCAGCTATGACAGGGCTCGCGGCTACACCTTC. This codes for CASSYDRARGYTF.

V and J are TRBV5-4 and TRBJ2-7, with D possibly TRBD1 on 5 matching bases. The V gene lost 0 bases and the J gene lost 0 bases, with 7 bases spanning the gap. Germline V CDR1 and CDR2: SGHNT, YYREEE (reference sequence). The CDR3 is 14 amino acids. CDR3 DNA sequence: TGTGCCAGCAGCTTGGGACAGACCTCCTACGAGCAGTACTTC. The encoded protein is CASSLGQTSYEQYF.

This chain links TRBV11-2 with TRBJ2-7; weak D call: TRBD2 (6 bases). V was shortened by 0 bases and J by 1 base, with 7 bases between the two germline ends. The CDR3 totals 14 residues. Germline-derived CDR1 and CDR2 are SGHAT and FQNNGV. The CDR3 reads CASSLERGSYEQYF. The CDR3 region has the DNA TGTGCCAGCAGCTTAGAACGGGGGTCCTACGAGCAGTACTTC.

The genes are TRBV5-1 and TRBJ1-1, with 7 bases identical to TRBD1. The CDR3 spans 15 residues. V dropped 3 bases and J dropped 1; count of bases not matched to a gene: 6. From germline, CDR1 is SGHRS and CDR2 YFSETQ. CDR3 bases: TGCGCCAGCAGCTCACGGAGGGGGCAGAACACTGAAGCTTTCTTT. As protein: CASSSRRGQNTEAFF. Drawing the rest from reference TRBV5-1 and TRBJ1-1, the complete variable domain is KAGVTQTPRYLIKTRGQQVTLSCSPISGHRSVSWYQQTPGQGLQFLFEYFSETQRNKGNFPGRFSGRQFSNSRSEMNVSTLELGDSALYLCASSSRRGQNTEAFFGQGTRLTVV.

The chain has TRBV6-1 and TRBJ2-7, with D maybe TRBD1 (6 bases). In germline, CDR1 is MNHNS, CDR2 SASEGT. The CDR3 runs to 16 residues. V lost 2 bases and J 2 bases, leaving 16 bases between the germline ends. In DNA form, the CDR3 reads TGTGCCAGCAGTGAAACGGTCAGGGGCCTTACCTACGAGCAGTACTTC. Amino acids: CASSETVRGLTYEQYF.

The J gene is TRBJ2-2, the V gene TRBV2; a possible D gene is TRBD2 (5 bases). This CDR3 has 14 residues. The V gene's germline CDR1 is SNHLY and CDR2 FYNNEI. V was trimmed by 7 bases and J by 0 bases, leaving 9 bases between them. For the CDR3, the DNA is TGTGCCAGCAACGCACTAGCGAACACCGGGGAGCTGTTTTTT. Amino acids: CASNALANTGELFF.

The chain employs TRBV19 and TRBJ1-2; D gene unclear. Germline CDR1 reads LNHDA; CDR2 reads SQIVND (reference sequence). This CDR3 region has 15 residues. The V end was cut by 6 bases, the J end by 1 base, with 15 bases between. CDR3 sequence reads: CASSPPGVFNYGYTF. The DNA for the CDR3 is TGTGCCAGTAGCCCCCCCGGGGTCTTTAACTATGGCTACACCTTC. Supplemented by reference TRBV19 and TRBJ1-2, the full variable domain reads DGGITQSPKYLFRKEGQNVTLSCEQNLNHDAMYWYRQDPGQGLRLIYYSQIVNDFQKGDIAEGYSVSREKKESFPLTVTSAQKNPTAFYLCASSPPGVFNYGYTFGSGTRLTVV.

The chain couples TRBV6-4 to TRBJ1-2; the D gene is possibly TRBD1 (6 bases). V lost 3 bases to trimming and J lost 7 bases, with 12 bases between them. CDR3 length: 13 amino acids. Germline loops: CDR1 MRHNA, CDR2 SNTAGT. CDR3 in amino acids: CASSERGGLGYTF. CDR3 coding DNA: TGTGCCAGCAGTGAGAGGGGGGGGCTTGGCTACACCTTC.

V gene TRBV6-1 combines with J gene TRBJ1-1, with TRBD1 identical over 7 bases. Germline CDR1 MNHNS, CDR2 SASEGT. This CDR3 contains 17 residues. Unmatched junction bases numbered 11, after V lost 1 base and J lost 3 bases. The CDR3 sequence: CASSEVLGQLRDTEAFF. The CDR3 DNA sequence: TGTGCCAGCAGTGAAGTCCTGGGACAGCTTCGTGACACTGAAGCTTTCTTT.

The chain uses TRBV9 and TRBJ2-5, with 14 positions matching TRBD2. The CDR3 sequence is 16 residues long. The V and J ends lost 3 bases and 5 bases, in that order; junction bases with no gene match: 6. Germline CDR1 SGDLS, CDR2 YYNGEE. The CDR3 bases are TGTGCCAGCAGCGGGGGACTAGCGGGAGCTCGGGAGACCCAGTACTTC. Protein sequence: CASSGGLAGARETQYF.

The chain carries TRBV7-3 and TRBJ1-1; TRBD1 agrees at 7 bases. Germline V gene sequence: CDR1 SGHTA, CDR2 FQGTGA. V lost 5 bases and J lost 1; bases outside the gene matches: 1. The CDR3 extends over 13 amino acids. The CDR3 DNA sequence: TGTGCCAGCAGCCGACAGGGGAACACTGAAGCTTTCTTT. Translated: CASSRQGNTEAFF.

This chain links TRBV15 with TRBJ1-4; no clear D. Looked up from germline, CDR1 is LNHNV and CDR2 is YYDKDF (reference sequence). Deletions cut 6 bases from V and 4 bases from J, with 18 bases between. The CDR3 sequence is 16 residues long. The CDR3 DNA reads TGTGCCACCAGAGATATCGGCGGCAGCCTTAATGAAAAACTGTTTTTT. It yields the protein CATRDIGGSLNEKLFF. Filled out from reference TRBV15 and TRBJ1-4, the complete variable domain reads DAMVIQNPRYQVTQFGKPVTLSCSQTLNHNVMYWYQQKSSQAPKLLFHYYDKDFNNEADTPDNFQSRRPNTSFCFLDIRSPGLGDTAMYLCATRDIGGSLNEKLFFGSGTQLSVL.

CDR3 in DNA: TGTGCCAGCAGCGGAGACAGGGGGAGTAACGAGCAGTACTTC. It is translated as CASSGDRGSNEQYF. The V and J genes are TRBV7-8 and TRBJ2-7, with 9 positions matching TRBD1. In germline, CDR1 is SGHVS, CDR2 FQNEAQ. This CDR3 has 14 amino acids. The trim removed 5 bases at V and 5 bases at J, leaving 7 bases unmatched.

The V gene is TRBV5-5, the J gene TRBJ1-1; tentative D call: TRBD1 (6 bases). The germline V and J ends were trimmed by 4 bases and 8 bases, with 15 bases remaining between them. Germline values: CDR1 SGHKS, CDR2 YYEKEE (reference sequence). The length of the CDR3 is 13 residues. CDR3 residues: CASSRTDATEAFF. For the CDR3, the DNA is TGTGCCAGCAGCAGGACAGACGCAACAGAAGCTTTCTTT.

This rearrangement joins TRBV7-2 to TRBJ2-1; 9 bases are a match to TRBD2. The germline gives CDR1 SGHTA, CDR2 FQGNSA. The ends lost 7 bases at V and 5 bases at J; junction bases unmatched: 9. The CDR3 is 15 amino acids. CDR3 loop: CASNLLPSGNNEQFF. CDR3 coding DNA: TGTGCCAGCAACCTCCTCCCTAGCGGGAACAATGAGCAGTTCTTC.

The chain employs TRBV11-2 and TRBJ2-7, with 8 bases aligning to TRBD1. CDR1 SGHAT and CDR2 FQNNGV come from the germline V gene. The V and J ends lost 0 bases and 3 bases, in that order; junction bases with no gene match: 1. The CDR3 has 14 amino acids. CDR3 region: CASSLDTGGYEQYF. CDR3 DNA sequence: TGTGCCAGCAGCTTAGATACAGGGGGCTACGAGCAGTACTTC.

J is TRBJ1-1 and V is TRBV30; D is undetermined. The length of the CDR3 is 13 residues. The germline V gene encodes CDR1 GTSNPN and CDR2 SVGIG (reference sequence). The CDR3 is CAQRSLMNTEAFF. The CDR3 nucleotides read TGTGCTCAGAGGAGCCTCATGAACACTGAAGCTTTCTTT.

Concerning this clone: Other DNA sequences in the same sample also yield this CDR3. This sequence joins TRBV19 and TRBJ2-7; 9 nucleotides line up with TRBD1. The germline V gene encodes CDR1 LNHDA and CDR2 SQIVND (reference sequence). The CDR3 sequence is 13 residues long. The trim removed 6 bases at V and 2 bases at J, leaving 2 bases unmatched. The CDR3 nucleotides are TGTGCCAGTAGGCGGACAGGGGCCTACGAGCAGTACTTC. Translating it yields CASRRTGAYEQYF.

The V call is TRBV29-1, the J call TRBJ2-3, with 9 bases lining up with TRBD2. Germline V gene lookup returns CDR1 SQVTM and CDR2 ANQGSEA. With 4 bases clipped from V and 0 bases from J, the junction kept 2 bases outside the gene matches. This CDR3 is 14 amino acids long. The CDR3 bases are TGCAGCGTTGTCGCGGGAGGGAGCACAGATACGCAGTATTTT. Protein product: CSVVAGGSTDTQYF.